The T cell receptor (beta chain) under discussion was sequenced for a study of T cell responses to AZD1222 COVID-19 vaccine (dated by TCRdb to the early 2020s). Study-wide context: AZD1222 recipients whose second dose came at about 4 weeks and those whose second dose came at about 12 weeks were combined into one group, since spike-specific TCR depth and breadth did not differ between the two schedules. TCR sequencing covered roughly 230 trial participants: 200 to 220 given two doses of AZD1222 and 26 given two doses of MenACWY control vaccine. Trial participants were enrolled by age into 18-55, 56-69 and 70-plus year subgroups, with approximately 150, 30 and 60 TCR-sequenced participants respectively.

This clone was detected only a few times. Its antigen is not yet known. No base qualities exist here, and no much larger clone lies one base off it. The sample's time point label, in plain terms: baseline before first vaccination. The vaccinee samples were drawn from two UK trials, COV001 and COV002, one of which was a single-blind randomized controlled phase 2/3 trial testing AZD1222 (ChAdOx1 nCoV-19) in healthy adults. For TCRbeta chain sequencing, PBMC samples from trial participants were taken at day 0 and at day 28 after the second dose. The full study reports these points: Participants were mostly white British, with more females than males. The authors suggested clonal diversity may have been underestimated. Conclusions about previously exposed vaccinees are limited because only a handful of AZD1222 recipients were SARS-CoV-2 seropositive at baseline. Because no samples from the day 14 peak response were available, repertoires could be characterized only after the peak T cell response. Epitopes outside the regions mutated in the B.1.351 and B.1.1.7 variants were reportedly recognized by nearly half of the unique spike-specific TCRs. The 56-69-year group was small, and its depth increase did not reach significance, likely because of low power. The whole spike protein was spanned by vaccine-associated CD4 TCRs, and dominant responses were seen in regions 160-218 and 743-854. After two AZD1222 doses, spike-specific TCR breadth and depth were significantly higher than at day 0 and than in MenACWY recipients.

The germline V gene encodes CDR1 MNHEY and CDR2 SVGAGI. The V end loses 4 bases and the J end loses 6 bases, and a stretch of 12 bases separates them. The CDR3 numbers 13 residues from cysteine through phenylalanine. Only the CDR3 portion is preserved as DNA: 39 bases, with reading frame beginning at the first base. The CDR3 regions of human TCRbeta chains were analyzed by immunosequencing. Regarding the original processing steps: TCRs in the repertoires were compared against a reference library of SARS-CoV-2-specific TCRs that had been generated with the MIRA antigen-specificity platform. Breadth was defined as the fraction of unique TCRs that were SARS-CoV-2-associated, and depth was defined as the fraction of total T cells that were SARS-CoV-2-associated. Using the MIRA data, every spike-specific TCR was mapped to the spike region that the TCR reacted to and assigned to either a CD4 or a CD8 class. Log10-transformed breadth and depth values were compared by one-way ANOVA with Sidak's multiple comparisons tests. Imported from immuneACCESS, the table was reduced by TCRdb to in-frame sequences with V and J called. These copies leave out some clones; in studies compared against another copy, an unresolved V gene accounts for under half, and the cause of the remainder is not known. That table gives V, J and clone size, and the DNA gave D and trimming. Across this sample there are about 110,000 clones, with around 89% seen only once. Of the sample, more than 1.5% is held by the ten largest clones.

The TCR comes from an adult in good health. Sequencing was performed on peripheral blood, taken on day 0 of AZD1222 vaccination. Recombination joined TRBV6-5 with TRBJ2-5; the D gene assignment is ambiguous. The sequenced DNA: TGTGCCAGCAGTTCCGACCGGGCTAAGACCCAGTACTTC. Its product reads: CASSSDRAKTQYF.